This is a list of T cell receptor beta chains from one sample in a study of CD8+ T cells in alopecia areata. Generated by immunoSEQ multiplex PCR, the TCRdb table keeps only in-frame clones and is missing some. The data show about 140,000 clones, 54% seen once. The sequences come from CD8+ T cells sorted from blood, collected at week 4, from a patient treated with tofacitinib. The receptors stem from a human donor with alopecia areata. Both conserved end residues are trimmed from each CDR3. D genes are given only for firm matches. Size tells how often a clone was seen (once, few, many) or the class of an expanded clone, and some rows leave it out.

V gene: TRBV4-1
clone size: NA
J gene: TRBJ1-1
D gene: NA
CDR3 protein: ASSPRAANTEAF

V gene: TRBV11-2
clone size: NA
J gene: TRBJ1-2
D gene: TRBD1
CDR3 protein: ASSSTGRSLYGYT

V gene: TRBV10-3
clone size: few
J gene: TRBJ1-2
D gene: NA
CDR3 protein: AISPSEGVYGYT

V gene: TRBV30
clone size: few
J gene: TRBJ1-2
D gene: NA
CDR3 protein: ASVFGSGGYT

V gene: TRBV4-3
clone size: NA
J gene: TRBJ1-1
D gene: TRBD1
CDR3 protein: ASSHPGQGNTEAF

V gene: TRBV15
clone size: NA
J gene: TRBJ2-2
D gene: TRBD1
CDR3 protein: ATSFGTGDAGELF

V gene: TRBV2
clone size: NA
J gene: TRBJ2-5
D gene: NA
CDR3 protein: ASSEDQIGKTQY

V gene: TRBV19
clone size: few
J gene: TRBJ2-3
D gene: TRBD2
CDR3 protein: ASTLLGGDGSTDTQY

V gene: TRBV11-2
clone size: once
J gene: TRBJ2-5
D gene: TRBD2
CDR3 protein: ASRSGLARETQY

V gene: TRBV29-1
clone size: NA
J gene: TRBJ2-1
D gene: NA
CDR3 protein: SVETQLKGYNEQF

V gene: TRBV2
clone size: NA
J gene: TRBJ2-5
D gene: NA
CDR3 protein: ASSDLPRGAPQETQY

V gene: TRBV13
clone size: few
J gene: TRBJ2-7
D gene: NA
CDR3 protein: ASSLDRNSYEQY

V gene: TRBV9
clone size: NA
J gene: TRBJ2-3
D gene: NA
CDR3 protein: ASSVAGDLDTQY

V gene: TRBV29-1
clone size: NA
J gene: TRBJ2-7
D gene: NA
CDR3 protein: SVGFGQLGPEQY

V gene: TRBV13
clone size: NA
J gene: TRBJ2-7
D gene: NA
CDR3 protein: ASSLVGKGYEQY

V gene: TRBV5-1
clone size: NA
J gene: TRBJ2-7
D gene: NA
CDR3 protein: ASSSEDSYYEQY

V gene: TRBV27
clone size: NA
J gene: TRBJ1-5
D gene: NA
CDR3 protein: ASSLLQAGQPQH

V gene: TRBV10-3
clone size: NA
J gene: TRBJ2-7
D gene: TRBD1
CDR3 protein: AISEPGQTVYEQY

V gene: TRBV30
clone size: NA
J gene: TRBJ2-2
D gene: NA
CDR3 protein: AWNWGSTGELF

V gene: TRBV4-1
clone size: NA
J gene: TRBJ1-1
D gene: NA
CDR3 protein: ASSQVTGGTEAF

V gene: TRBV14
clone size: few
J gene: TRBJ1-6
D gene: NA
CDR3 protein: ASSQNLDIRSPLH

V gene: TRBV29-1
clone size: few
J gene: TRBJ2-1
D gene: NA
CDR3 protein: SAISSYNEQF

V gene: TRBV30
clone size: NA
J gene: TRBJ1-2
D gene: NA
CDR3 protein: AWSLSKGPPTIGYT

V gene: TRBV7-9
clone size: NA
J gene: TRBJ2-7
D gene: NA
CDR3 protein: ASSGESYEQY